The source of this T cell receptor (beta chain) is a study of post-analysis software for immune sequencing data. Study results and caveats: F measure clustering grouped samples strongly by preparation batch. Comparison with controls showed significantly lower normalized Chao1 diversity in multiple sclerosis patients.

On this clonotype itself: As yet, its antigen is unknown.

Unique molecular identifiers had been added to the TCR beta cDNA libraries. TCRdb ran MiXCR on the PCR reads and lists one entry per CDR3 protein. The table includes about 820,000 distinct CDR3 sequences, 53% detected once. The receptor comes from a girl between 10 and 17 years old with multiple sclerosis. What was sequenced was blood.

The CDR3 nucleotides are TGCAGCTTCCCATGGAAGGACAGGGGGAGAGATACGCAGTATTTT. Amino acids: CSFPWKDRGRDTQYF. The V call is TRBV29-1, the J call TRBJ2-3; 10 nucleotides agree with TRBD1. The junction had 13 bases not matched to a gene; V was cut back by 8 bases and J by 5 bases. The CDR3 consists of 15 residues. Germline V gene lookup returns CDR1 SQVTM and CDR2 ANQGSEA.